The TCR beta chain described here comes from a study of T-cell reconstitution after alpha-beta-depleted transplantation in children. In this sample, this clonotype turned up many times. This sample's TCRbeta library carried unique molecular identifier barcodes. TCRdb itself ran the PCR reads through MiXCR, one entry per CDR3 protein. The table has hundreds of thousands of distinct CDR3 sequences, roughly 17% seen once; the top ten hold approximately 1%. The source of this sequence is a human donor who donated a stem cell graft to a child with acute myeloid leukemia. The sample here was PBMCs from the stem cell graft donor, taken from the stem cell graft.

CDR3 sequence reads: CSALTGHYTEAFF. The CDR3, as DNA: TGCAGTGCTCTGACAGGGCACTACACTGAAGCTTTCTTT. The V call is TRBV20-1, the J call TRBJ1-1, with 7 positions matching TRBD1. The CDR3 length is 13 residues. Per the germline V gene, CDR1 is DFQATT and CDR2 is SNEGSKA (reference sequence). After removal of 5 bases from V and 3 bases from J, the junction contained 6 bases not matched to a gene.